A selection of T cell receptor beta chains follows, all from one sample in a study of CD8+ T cells in alopecia areata. Profiling relied on immunoSEQ multiplex PCR, and the TCRdb table lists in-frame clones only, not all of them. Of about 130,000 clones listed, roughly 58% are singletons. Sequenced material: CD4+ T cells sorted from blood, taken at week 0. The source is a human donor with alopecia areata. Each CDR3 is given without its conserved first and last residue. Rows give clone size only sometimes, using once, few, many, or a class for an expanded clone.

ASTRSGGTEAF | TRBV28 | 11 | -
ASSQGNQPQH | TRBV28 | 10 | -
ASSPTTSGETQY | TRBV7-6 | 12 | few
ASSFRGIETQY | TRBV7-2 | 11 | once
ASSIGPGQRMNTEAF | TRBV19 | 15 | -
ASGTTFYEQY | TRBV2 | 10 | -
ASSQAPGYGYT | TRBV4-3 | 11 | -
ASSSDRASYNEQF | TRBV7-3 | 13 | -
SVGMLEVTDTQY | TRBV29-1 | 12 | -
ASTQSGATDTQY | TRBV27 | 12 | -
ASSYGQGNYGYT | TRBV6-5 | 12 | -
ASSPRGMSQDTQY | TRBV5-1 | 13 | once
ASRLGGETQY | TRBV2 | 10 | -
ASRKTSGETQY | TRBV19 | 11 | -
AWTGQTNYGYT | TRBV30 | 11 | once
ASRDSYEQY | TRBV27 | 9 | -
SVDFLGGYT | TRBV29-1 | 9 | once